This TCR beta chain was sequenced for a study of cytomegalovirus exposure and HLA in healthy donors. Study observations and caveats: A later analysis showed HLA-associated TCR beta chains outstripping equally common others in clonal expansion. Most of the TCR beta V segments (in an earlier analysis) were productive either about 87% or about 30% of the time. Rare TCR sequences predominated, though certain public TCRs were found in many donors. Reported performance of the classifier showed diagnosis of cytomegalovirus status with high specificity and sensitivity.

Germline assignment: CDR1 MGHDK and CDR2 SYGVNS. This CDR3 has 17 amino acids. Trimming removed 1 base at V and 7 bases at J, with 17 bases between. In this sample, this clone turned up a few times. Its target is unknown. The PCR contained 60 Vbeta and 13 Jbeta primers. Only in-frame clones appear in the TCRdb table, and some are missing; sequencing was by immunoSEQ multiplex PCR. The data hold approximately 170,000 clones, with 65% to 80% observed a single time. The chain carries TRBV25-1 and TRBJ1-6; possibly TRBD1 for D (5 bases). The sequence was obtained from a man younger than 35 in good health and CMV-seropositive. The sequencing sample was made of PBMCs. The CDR3 DNA reads TGTGCCAGCAGTGAATCGCGGAGGGCAGGGCGGAATTCACCCCTCCACTTT. This sequence encodes CASSESRRAGRNSPLHF.